One and the same sample provided the 29 T cell receptor beta chains below, sequenced in a study of vaccination and CD4 T cells after COVID-19. Specified treatment: roughly ten-day PBMC culture with coronavirus spike peptide pools or control peptides (ViraFEST assay). Sequencing of the DNA from cultured CD4+ T cells was carried out with the Oncomine TCR Beta short-read assay. From the PCR reads, TCRdb called clonotypes with MiXCR, one entry per CDR3 protein. The table records 25,000 to 30,000 distinct CDR3 sequences, about 60% of them present only once. Antigens of these TCRs are unknown. This specimen consisted of CD4+ T cells from blood, cultured in vitro, obtained after SARS-CoV-2 vaccination. These receptors all come from a human donor who received a COVID-19 vaccine.

The chain carries TRBV19 and TRBJ1-2; no clear D gene. This CDR3 region has 11 residues. Trimming stripped 4 bases from V and 7 bases from J, with 7 bases between. CDR1 and CDR2 from the germline V gene are LNHDA and SQIVND (reference sequence). Here the CDR3 reads CASSTAGGYTF. In DNA form, the CDR3 reads TGTGCCAGTAGTACCGCCGGTGGCTACACCTTC.

The genes are TRBV5-1 and TRBJ1-2; no clear D. The CDR3 is 13 residues long. Trimming cost V 0 bases and J 3 bases, with 6 bases left between them. The germline gives CDR1 SGHRS, CDR2 YFSETQ. For the CDR3, the DNA is TGCGCCAGCAGCTTGGGCATGGACTATGGCTACACCTTC. Protein product: CASSLGMDYGYTF.

The V and J genes are TRBV27 and TRBJ2-5; weak D call: TRBD2 (6 bases). V lost 0 bases and J lost 3, with 11 bases in between. Germline CDR1 and CDR2: MNHEY and SMNVEV (reference sequence). The CDR3 has 15 residues. The CDR3 reads CASSLSPGGKETQYF. DNA for the CDR3: TGTGCCAGCAGTTTATCGCCCGGGGGAAAAGAGACCCAGTACTTC.

This chain's CDR3 is CASSLARLSSIQETQYF. As DNA, the CDR3 is TGTGCCAGCAGCTTAGCGCGTCTCAGCTCCATCCAAGAGACCCAGTACTTC. The V call is TRBV7-2, the J call TRBJ2-5; D ambiguous. V lost 0 bases, J lost 1 base, and 15 bases lay in between. This CDR3 is 17 amino acids long. Per germline, CDR1 SGHTA and CDR2 FQGNSA.

This clonotype occurred a few times. The J gene is TRBJ2-5, the V gene TRBV24-1; tentatively, D is TRBD1 (5 bases). Germline loops: CDR1 KGHDR, CDR2 SFDVKD. This CDR3 region has 13 residues. The ends were cut back, 7 bases at V and 0 bases at J, with 8 bases in the middle. The CDR3 nucleotides are TGTGCCACCAGGCAGGGAAACCAAGAGACCCAGTACTTC. This encodes CATRQGNQETQYF.

This rearrangement joins TRBV20-1 to TRBJ2-5; 10 bases are shared with TRBD1. V trimming: 7 bases; J trimming: 3 bases; junction bases outside the gene matches: 14. Germline CDR1 is DFQATT and CDR2 is SNEGSKA (reference sequence). CDR3 size: 16 residues. CDR3 amino acids: CSVSPGQGIFEETQYF. CDR3 nucleotides: TGCAGTGTATCCCCGGGACAGGGGATTTTCGAAGAGACCCAGTACTTC.

The V and J genes are TRBV20-1 and TRBJ2-1, with 15 bases matching TRBD2. The germline V gene has CDR1 DFQATT and CDR2 SNEGSKA (reference sequence). The CDR3 extends over 16 amino acids. V shed 5 bases, J shed 3 bases, and the junction held 5 bases outside the gene matches. CDR3 sequence (DNA): TGCAGTGCTCCTGGGACTAGCGGGGGGTACTACAATGAGCAGTTCTTC. It translates to CSAPGTSGGYYNEQFF.

The chain is built from TRBV7-3 and TRBJ2-3, with TRBD2 matching 10 bases. The CDR3 contains 14 residues. Germline V gene lookup returns CDR1 SGHTA and CDR2 FQGTGA. With 5 bases clipped from V and 4 bases from J, the junction kept 3 bases outside the gene matches. The chain's CDR3 is CASSKAGGPDTQYF. DNA of the CDR3: TGTGCCAGCAGCAAAGCGGGGGGGCCAGATACGCAGTATTTT.

V gene TRBV7-8 combines with J gene TRBJ2-5; TRBD2 matches 9 bases. Germline loops: CDR1 SGHVS, CDR2 FQNEAQ. Trimming took 5 bases from V and 5 from J; bases not matched to a gene: 9. This CDR3 contains 15 residues. CDR3 DNA: TGTGCCAGCAGCCCCCCGGGACTAGCTTTGGAGACCCAGTACTTC. This codes for CASSPPGLALETQYF.

The rearrangement joins TRBV5-1 to TRBJ1-2; D is uncertain. The germline V and J ends were trimmed by 0 bases and 1 base, with 13 bases remaining between them. The CDR3 runs to 16 residues. Germline CDR1 and CDR2: SGHRS and YFSETQ. As DNA, the CDR3 is TGCGCCAGCAGCTTGGGGGTCGACGGACTTAACTATGGCTACACCTTC. As protein: CASSLGVDGLNYGYTF.

This clonotype has more than one count but fewer than ten. CDR3 nucleotide sequence: TGTGCCAGTAGCCCTCCAGGGCCTCCCCCGGGGGATGAGCAGTTCTTC. This sequence encodes CASSPPGPPPGDEQFF. The V and J genes are TRBV19 and TRBJ2-1; maybe TRBD2 (6 bases). This CDR3 is 16 amino acids long. Trimming removed 6 bases at V and 8 bases at J, with 23 bases between. CDR1 LNHDA and CDR2 SQIVND come from the germline V gene (reference sequence). Full variable domain (remainder filled in from reference TRBV19 and TRBJ2-1): DGGITQSPKYLFRKEGQNVTLSCEQNLNHDAMYWYRQDPGQGLRLIYYSQIVNDFQKGDIAEGYSVSREKKESFPLTVTSAQKNPTAFYLCASSPPGPPPGDEQFFGPGTRLTVL.

V usage is TRBV10-3 and J usage is TRBJ1-2, with TRBD1 matching 10 bases. The CDR3 loop spans 14 amino acids. Unmatched junction bases numbered 10, after V lost 8 bases and J lost 7 bases. Germline CDR1 is ENHRY and CDR2 is SYGVKD. The CDR3 is CAIHRDRGRGGYTF. CDR3 coding DNA: TGTGCCATCCACCGGGACAGGGGTCGAGGTGGCTACACCTTC.

As DNA, the CDR3 is TGTGCCAGTAGTTTGTCAGGGCGCTCACCCCTCCACTTT. As protein: CASSLSGRSPLHF. This sequence joins TRBV19 and TRBJ1-6; D is possibly TRBD1 (5 bases). The CDR3 covers 13 residues. CDR1 and CDR2 (germline): LNHDA, SQIVND (reference sequence). V was cut by 5 bases and J by 10 bases, with 12 bases left in between.

This clonotype was observed a single time. The chain is built from TRBV7-9 and TRBJ2-2; 8 bases align to TRBD2. The J segment lost 2 bases and the V segment lost 8 bases, leaving 4 bases of the junction unmatched. The CDR3 sequence is 14 residues long. In germline, CDR1 is SEHNR, CDR2 FQNEAQ (reference sequence). The CDR3 loop is CASAAGVNTGELFF. The CDR3 DNA follows: TGTGCCAGCGCAGCGGGGGTAAACACCGGGGAGCTGTTTTTT.

In nucleotides, the CDR3 is TGTGCCAGCAGTGCGTACAGGGTCGGGTACGAGCAGTACTTC. Translation gives CASSAYRVGYEQYF. The chain has TRBV2 and TRBJ2-7; possible D gene TRBD1, 6 bases. The V end lost 4 bases, the J end lost 4 bases, and 14 bases lay between the germline ends. From germline, CDR1 is SNHLY and CDR2 FYNNEI. The CDR3 has 14 amino acids.

The rearrangement joins TRBV7-3 to TRBJ2-6; D not certain. The CDR3 has 13 amino acids. Germline values: CDR1 SGHTA, CDR2 FQGTGA. Between the trimmed V and J ends, which lost 3 bases and 4 bases, there was a span of 4 bases. The CDR3 region has the DNA TGTGCCAGCAGCTTCCGGGGGGCCAACGTCCTGACTTTC. It codes for CASSFRGANVLTF.

This chain connects TRBV19 to TRBJ2-7, with a possible D match to TRBD1 (6 bases). The germline CDR1 and CDR2 sequences are LNHDA and SQIVND (reference sequence). This CDR3 has 16 amino acids. Trimming left V 1 base short and J 1 base short, with 14 bases between. The CDR3 sequence: CASSIGGPPTSYEQYF. The CDR3 coding sequence is TGTGCCAGTAGTATAGGGGGGCCGCCAACATCCTACGAGCAGTACTTC.

This clonotype has more than one count but fewer than ten. V and J are TRBV2 and TRBJ2-3; D is undetermined. Germline lookup yields CDR1 SNHLY and CDR2 FYNNEI. The CDR3 runs to 13 residues. With 7 bases removed from V and 2 bases from J, the gap between germline ends came to 10 bases. The CDR3 reads CASIEGNTDTQYF. CDR3 coding DNA: TGTGCCAGCATAGAAGGAAACACAGATACGCAGTATTTT.

V gene TRBV5-4 combines with J gene TRBJ2-1; 9 nucleotides match TRBD2. The CDR3 is 18 amino acids. Trimming cost V 4 bases and J 7 bases; bases outside gene matches: 18. Germline V gene lookup returns CDR1 SGHNT and CDR2 YYREEE (reference sequence). CDR3 DNA: TGTGCCAGCAGCAACCTGATCGGCGGGACTAGCCCGAATAATGAGCAGTTCTTC. This translates into CASSNLIGGTSPNNEQFF.

The table lists this clonotype with a few counts. V and J are TRBV30 and TRBJ1-3; D remains ambiguous. V dropped 3 bases and J dropped 3 bases, with 6 bases sitting between them. The CDR3 is 12 amino acids. Germline V CDR1 and CDR2: GTSNPN, SVGIG (reference sequence). The CDR3 spells CAWSGVGNTIYF. Here the CDR3 DNA reads TGTGCCTGGAGCGGGGTTGGAAACACCATATATTTT. Drawing the rest from reference TRBV30 and TRBJ1-3, the complete variable domain is SQTIHQWPATLVQPVGSPLSLECTVEGTSNPNLYWYRQAAGRGLQLLFYSVGIGQISSEVPQNLSASRPQDRQFILSSKKLLLSDSGFYLCAWSGVGNTIYFGEGSWLTVV.

This clonotype was counted a single time. This sequence joins TRBV9 and TRBJ2-5; D not certain. V was trimmed by 4 bases and J by 9 bases, leaving 19 bases between them. This CDR3 has 14 residues. Looked up from germline, CDR1 is SGDLS and CDR2 is YYNGEE. This chain's CDR3 is CASSPQIRSTAQYF. The DNA of the CDR3 is TGTGCCAGCAGCCCCCAGATTCGTTCGACGGCCCAGTACTTC.

This chain links TRBV7-2 with TRBJ2-5; 7 nucleotides match TRBD1. This CDR3 has 15 amino acids. In germline, CDR1 is SGHTA, CDR2 FQGNSA. The V and J ends lost 0 bases and 2 bases, in that order; junction bases with no gene match: 3. CDR3: CASSLATGVQETQYF. In nucleotides, the CDR3 is TGTGCCAGCAGCTTAGCAACAGGGGTTCAAGAGACCCAGTACTTC.

A few counts support this clonotype. This chain connects TRBV25-1 to TRBJ1-2, with 9 positions matching TRBD1. Germline V gene data show CDR1 as MGHDK and CDR2 as SYGVNS. The CDR3 consists of 17 residues. V trimming: 0 bases; J trimming: 7 bases; junction bases outside the gene matches: 12. The CDR3, as DNA: TGTGCCAGCAGTGAATATTTTTCGCCGGGACAGGGAGGTGGCTACACCTTC. This sequence encodes CASSEYFSPGQGGGYTF.

CDR3: CASSYQGFDQPQHF. In DNA, the CDR3 is TGTGCCAGCAGTTACCAAGGGTTCGATCAGCCCCAGCATTTT. The chain has TRBV6-5 and TRBJ1-5; no firm D call. The CDR3 totals 14 residues. Per the germline V gene, CDR1 is MNHEY and CDR2 is SVGAGI. Trimming took off 2 bases at V and 5 bases at J, with 10 bases between the two ends.

This sequence joins TRBV20-1 and TRBJ2-3, with a weak D call TRBD1 (7 bases). V was cut by 1 base and J by 2 bases, with 13 bases left in between. The CDR3 sequence is 15 residues long. The germline V gene has CDR1 DFQATT and CDR2 SNEGSKA (reference sequence). CDR3 residues: CSARAGGPTTDTQYF. Here the CDR3 DNA reads TGCAGTGCTAGAGCAGGGGGGCCCACCACAGATACGCAGTATTTT.

The V and J genes are TRBV14 and TRBJ1-1; D may be TRBD1 (5 bases). CDR1 is SGHDN, CDR2 FVKESK, per germline. The ends were cut back, 1 base at V and 4 bases at J, with 13 bases in the middle. This CDR3 contains 15 residues. CDR3 DNA sequence: TGTGCCAGCAGCCAAGTGGGGGGGGGACCCACTGAAGCTTTCTTT. Translating it yields CASSQVGGGPTEAFF.

CDR3 amino acids: CASSQTGEVYEQYF. CDR3 sequence (DNA): TGTGCCAGCAGCCAGACAGGGGAGGTCTACGAGCAGTACTTC. V and J are TRBV11-2 and TRBJ2-7; 8 bases are shared with TRBD1. Losses at the gene ends were 5 bases for V and 3 bases for J; bases not matched to a gene: 6. Germline lookup yields CDR1 SGHAT and CDR2 FQNNGV. The CDR3 length is 14 residues.

The chain combines TRBV2 with TRBJ2-4, with D possibly being TRBD2 (7 bases). The V gene lost 6 bases and the J gene lost 3 bases, with 12 bases spanning the gap. Germline CDR1 is SNHLY and CDR2 is FYNNEI. The CDR3 length is 14 residues. CDR3 sequence reads: CASRGGGGKNIQYF. CDR3 in DNA: TGTGCCAGCAGGGGAGGGGGGGGCAAAAACATTCAGTACTTC.

This rearrangement joins TRBV6-1 to TRBJ1-3; 7 nucleotides agree with TRBD1. The V and J ends lost 6 bases and 0 bases, in that order; junction bases with no gene match: 8. The CDR3 is 16 amino acids. The germline CDR1 and CDR2 sequences are MNHNS and SASEGT. CDR3 bases: TGTGCCAGCAGCCGGGGACAGTGGGGCTCTGGAAACACCATATATTTT. It codes for CASSRGQWGSGNTIYF.